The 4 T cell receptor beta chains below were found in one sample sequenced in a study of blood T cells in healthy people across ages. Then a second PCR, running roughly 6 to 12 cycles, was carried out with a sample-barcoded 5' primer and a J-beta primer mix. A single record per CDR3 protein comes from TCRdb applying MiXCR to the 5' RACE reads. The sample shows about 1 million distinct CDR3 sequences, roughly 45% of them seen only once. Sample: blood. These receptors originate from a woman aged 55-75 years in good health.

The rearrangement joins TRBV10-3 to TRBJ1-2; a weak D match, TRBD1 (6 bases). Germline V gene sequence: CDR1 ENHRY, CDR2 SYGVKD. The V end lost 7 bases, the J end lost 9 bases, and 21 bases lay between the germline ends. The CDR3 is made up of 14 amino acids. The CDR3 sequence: CAITKTGAPISYTF. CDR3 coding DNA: TGTGCCATCACCAAGACAGGAGCCCCAATAAGCTACACCTTC.

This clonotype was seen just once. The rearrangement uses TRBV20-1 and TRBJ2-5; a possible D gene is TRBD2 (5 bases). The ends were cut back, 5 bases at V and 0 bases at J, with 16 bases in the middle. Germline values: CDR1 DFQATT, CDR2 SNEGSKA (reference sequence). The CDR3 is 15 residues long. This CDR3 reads CSASRGAGNQETQYF. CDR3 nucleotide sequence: TGCAGTGCTTCACGAGGTGCCGGGAACCAAGAGACCCAGTACTTC.

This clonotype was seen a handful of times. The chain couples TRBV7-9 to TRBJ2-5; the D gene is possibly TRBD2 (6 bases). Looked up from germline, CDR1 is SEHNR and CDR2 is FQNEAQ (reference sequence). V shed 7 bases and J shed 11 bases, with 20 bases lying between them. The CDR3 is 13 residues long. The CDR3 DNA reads TGTGCCAGCACCTCTACGGGGGAGAGGGAGCAGTACTTC. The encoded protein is CASTSTGEREQYF. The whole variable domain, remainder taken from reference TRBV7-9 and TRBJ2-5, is DTGVSQNPRHKITKRGQNVTFRCDPISEHNRLYWYRQTLGQGPEFLTYFQNEAQLEKSRLLSDRFSAERPKGSFSTLEIQRTEQGDSAMYLCASTSTGEREQYFGPGTRLLVL.

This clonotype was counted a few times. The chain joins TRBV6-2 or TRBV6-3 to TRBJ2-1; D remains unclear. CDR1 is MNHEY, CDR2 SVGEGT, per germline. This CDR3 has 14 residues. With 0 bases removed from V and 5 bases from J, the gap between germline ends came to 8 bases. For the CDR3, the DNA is TGTGCCAGCAGTTACTCGTTTCTTAACAATGAGCAGTTCTTC. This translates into CASSYSFLNNEQFF.